The 13 T cell receptor beta chains reported below all come from one sample, sequenced in a study of cytomegalovirus exposure and HLA in healthy donors. Amplification used 60 Vbeta primers and 13 Jbeta primers. The assay was immunoSEQ multiplex PCR, and TCRdb's table has in-frame clones only and misses some. The sample contains about 60,000 clones, about three quarters of which appear only once. Sequenced input: PBMCs. These receptors were collected from a female donor in good health and CMV-seronegative.

The V call is TRBV7-8, the J call TRBJ2-7; TRBD2 might be the D (6 bases). The V gene lost 4 bases and the J gene lost 1 base, with 11 bases spanning the gap. The CDR3 has 14 amino acids. The germline V gene encodes CDR1 SGHVS and CDR2 FQNEAQ. The CDR3 spells CASSSGTPSYEQYF. DNA for the CDR3: TGTGCCAGCAGCTCCGGGACTCCTTCCTACGAGCAGTACTTC.

The rearrangement links TRBV5-1 to TRBJ1-4; D possibly corresponds to TRBD1 (6 bases). V lost 3 bases, J lost 7 bases, and 25 bases lay in between. CDR3 length: 18 residues. CDR1 and CDR2 (germline): SGHRS, YFSETQ. This CDR3 is CASSSEQGRAGSSEKLFF. Here the CDR3 DNA reads TGCGCCAGCAGCTCGGAACAGGGTCGCGCCGGATCGAGTGAAAAACTGTTTTTT.

This clone appeared a few times. CDR3 bases: TGTGCCATCAGTGAGTCGGCAGGCACCGCCTACGAGCAGTACTTC. Translating gives CAISESAGTAYEQYF. The rearrangement uses TRBV10-3 and TRBJ2-5; no firm D call. The end of the DNA aligns better with TRBJ2-7, so the J call may be wrong. The germline gives CDR1 ENHRY, CDR2 SYGVKD. The CDR3 has 15 residues.

There are a few counts of this clone. The rearrangement uses TRBV27 and TRBJ2-3; 10 bases map to TRBD1. Trimming cost V 5 bases and J 3 bases; bases outside gene matches: 5. CDR1 is MNHEY, CDR2 SMNVEV, per germline (reference sequence). The CDR3 has 15 amino acids. The CDR3 sequence: CASSPDRGLTDTQYF. DNA of the CDR3: TGTGCCAGCAGTCCGGACAGGGGGTTAACAGATACGCAGTATTTT.

The rearrangement links TRBV7-6 to TRBJ1-6; 8 positions agree with TRBD1. V was clipped by 4 bases and J by 0 bases; unmatched bases: 5. Germline V gene sequence: CDR1 SGHVS, CDR2 FNYEAQ. This CDR3 region has 17 residues. CDR3 bases: TGTGCCAGCAGCTCCCGACAGGGGAGCTCCTATAATTCACCCCTCCACTTT. As protein: CASSSRQGSSYNSPLHF.

A few counts support this clone. The V gene is TRBV28, the J gene TRBJ2-7; 9 bases are a match to TRBD1. The CDR3 covers 13 residues. Germline V gives CDR1 MDHEN, CDR2 SYDVKM. V shed 5 bases, J shed 4 bases, and the junction held 3 bases outside the gene matches. CDR3 nucleotides: TGTGCCAGCAGTCGGGACAGGGCGTACGAGCAGTACTTC. Translation: CASSRDRAYEQYF.

V gene TRBV6-5 combines with J gene TRBJ1-2; TRBD1 agrees at 8 bases. Germline V gene lookup returns CDR1 MNHEY and CDR2 SVGAGI. V was pared by 6 bases and J by 3 bases, with 6 bases of the junction left unmatched. CDR3 length equals 14 residues. CDR3 coding DNA: TGTGCCAGCAGCGGACAGGGAAGGCACTATGGCTACACCTTC. Translating gives CASSGQGRHYGYTF.

The rearrangement links TRBV6-1 to TRBJ2-7; D might be TRBD1 (6 bases). The length of the CDR3 is 15 residues. Germline V gene lookup returns CDR1 MNHNS and CDR2 SASEGT. V was shortened by 4 bases and J by 2 bases, with 15 bases between the two germline ends. The CDR3 protein is CASSVLPGTPYEQYF. Here the CDR3 DNA reads TGTGCCAGCAGTGTCTTACCCGGGACACCCTACGAGCAGTACTTC.

J is TRBJ2-6 and V is TRBV5-8; a possible D gene is TRBD1 (6 bases). This CDR3 has 16 amino acids. Germline CDR1 and CDR2: SGHTS and YDEGEE. V was cut by 0 bases and J by 4 bases, with 11 bases left in between. CDR3 sequence: CASSLVGAAGANVLTF. DNA for the CDR3: TGTGCCAGCAGCTTGGTGGGGGCAGCCGGGGCCAACGTCCTGACTTTC.

This chain joins TRBV14 and TRBJ2-7, with 8 bases aligning to TRBD1. V gave up 5 bases and J gave up 2 bases; unmatched junction bases: 2. Germline CDR1 and CDR2: SGHDN and FVKESK. There are 13 residues in the CDR3. In DNA form, the CDR3 reads TGTGCCAGCAGCTCGGACAGGGCCTACGAGCAGTACTTC. This translates into CASSSDRAYEQYF.

This clone showed up just a few times. This chain uses TRBV11-2 with TRBJ2-7; 9 bases line up with TRBD1. The germline V gene encodes CDR1 SGHAT and CDR2 FQNNGV. After removal of 6 bases from V and 6 bases from J, the junction contained 6 bases not matched to a gene. CDR3 length: 13 amino acids. The CDR3 spells CASRGQGIAEQYF. As DNA, the CDR3 is TGTGCCAGCAGGGGACAGGGTATAGCCGAGCAGTACTTC.

The rearrangement uses TRBV2 and TRBJ2-7; 12 nucleotides line up with TRBD2. The V gene end was trimmed by 4 bases and the J gene end by 7 bases; junction bases not matched to a gene: 5. The CDR3 runs 14 residues. Germline CDR1 SNHLY, CDR2 FYNNEI. The CDR3 loop is CASSGTSGEGEQYF. CDR3 sequence (DNA): TGTGCCAGCAGTGGGACTAGCGGGGAAGGGGAGCAGTACTTC.

The chain recombines TRBV28 with TRBJ2-3, with 12 bases lining up with TRBD2. The ends lost 5 bases at V and 4 bases at J; junction bases unmatched: 7. There are 16 residues in the CDR3. Germline V lookup: CDR1 MDHEN, CDR2 SYDVKM. The CDR3 nucleotides read TGTGCCAGCAGTACCCTCCGACTAGCGGGGGCAGATACGCAGTATTTT. Protein sequence: CASSTLRLAGADTQYF.